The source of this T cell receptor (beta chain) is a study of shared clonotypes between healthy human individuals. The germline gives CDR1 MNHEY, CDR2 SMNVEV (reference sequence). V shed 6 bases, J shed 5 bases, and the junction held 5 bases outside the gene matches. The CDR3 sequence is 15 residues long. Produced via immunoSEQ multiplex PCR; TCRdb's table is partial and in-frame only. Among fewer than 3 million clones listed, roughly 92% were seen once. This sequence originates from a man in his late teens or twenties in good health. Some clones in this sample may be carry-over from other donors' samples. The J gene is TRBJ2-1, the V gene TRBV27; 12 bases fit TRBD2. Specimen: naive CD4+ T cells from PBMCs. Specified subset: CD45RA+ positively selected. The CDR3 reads CASSPWTSGNNEQFF. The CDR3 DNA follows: TGTGCCAGCAGCCCATGGACTAGCGGGAACAATGAGCAGTTCTTC.